The present TCR beta chain was sequenced within a study of T cell responses to AZD1222 COVID-19 vaccine. This clone is a singleton in its sample. The CDR3 loop spans 12 amino acids. CDR1 DFQATT and CDR2 SNEGSKA come from the germline V gene (reference sequence). The ends were cut back, 3 bases at V and 3 bases at J, with 8 bases in the middle. Method: immunoSEQ multiplex PCR; TCRdb's copy keeps in-frame clones and lacks some. The top ten hold roughly 1.4% of the sample, which has approximately 190,000 clones, almost 95% seen once. This receptor was taken from an adult in good health. The chain links TRBV20-1 to TRBJ1-2, with D unclear. The specimen comprised peripheral blood, sampled on day 0 of AZD1222 vaccination. In DNA, the CDR3 is TGCAGTGCTAGTTCTCGTCACTATGGCTACACCTTC. This encodes CSASSRHYGYTF.